Listed below are T cell receptor beta chains from one sample, sequenced in a study of molecular identifiers for immune sequencing clone quantification. MiXCR, applied by TCRdb to the PCR reads, yields one record per CDR3 protein. The data show about 640,000 distinct CDR3 sequences, 15% to 20% seen once. The sequenced sample consisted of naive CD8+ T cells from blood, with Jurkat cell RNA spiked in. These receptors all come from a human donor in good health. Some libraries in this study had Jurkat cell RNA spiked in. Both conserved end residues are part of each CDR3. The D gene is left open where the match is weak. Size tells how often a clone was seen (once, few, many) or the class of an expanded clone, and some rows leave it out.

TRBV4-3	.	TRBD1	TRBJ1-6	CASSQWTGENSPLHF	TGCGCCAGCAGCCAGTGGACAGGGGAGAATTCACCCCTCCACTTT
TRBV6-6	.	.	TRBJ2-3	CASSTYKTDTQYF	TGTGCCAGCAGTACCTATAAGACAGATACGCAGTATTTT
TRBV4-2	many	TRBD2	TRBJ2-1	CASSQETGGFYNEQFF	TGTGCCAGCAGCCAAGAGACGGGAGGGTTCTACAATGAGCAGTTCTTC
TRBV27	many	TRBD2	TRBJ2-3	CASSERGGRDTQYF	TGTGCCAGCAGTGAGCGGGGGGGCCGAGATACGCAGTATTTT
TRBV4-1	many	.	TRBJ2-5	CASSQSVARETQYF	TGCGCCAGCAGCCAAAGCGTTGCTCGAGAGACCCAGTACTTC
TRBV4-1	many	.	TRBJ2-7	CASSQARHYEQYF	TGCGCCAGCAGCCAAGCCCGACATTACGAGCAGTACTTC
TRBV3-1	.	.	TRBJ1-3	CAGSPSSGNTIYF	TGTGCCGGCAGCCCCTCTTCGGGTAACACCATATATTTT
TRBV5-5	many	.	TRBJ2-3	CASSPETTSGHTDTQYF	TGTGCCAGCAGCCCCGAGACCACCAGCGGCCACACAGATACGCAGTATTTT
TRBV7-9	many	.	TRBJ2-3	CASSHDSTDTQYF	TGTGCCAGCAGCCATGACAGCACAGATACGCAGTATTTT
TRBV5-1	many	.	TRBJ2-2	CASSYRDVGELFF	TGCGCCAGCAGCTACAGGGATGTCGGGGAGCTGTTTTTT